This T cell receptor beta chain was identified during a study of cytomegalovirus exposure and HLA in healthy donors. Study observations and caveats: There was a cluster of highly shared sequence variants that was likely a sequencing artifact. For most TCR sequences rarity was the rule, although some public TCRs occurred in many donors. According to the study, roughly 160 TCR beta chains were cytomegalovirus-associated.

This clone was seen just once. The antigen is not known. This CDR3 spans 14 amino acids. V dropped 3 bases and J dropped 11 bases, with 17 bases sitting between them. Germline values: CDR1 MDHEN, CDR2 SYDVKM. 13 Jbeta primers and 60 Vbeta primers were used for the PCR. Repertoires were generated with immunoSEQ multiplex PCR, while TCRdb's copy carries only in-frame clones and drops some. Here the sample spans roughly 230,000 clones, more than 75% being singletons. This sequence joins TRBV28 and TRBJ1-5; D is possibly TRBD1 (5 bases). The TCR sequence derives from a girl aged 2-10 years in good health and CMV-seronegative. Sequencing was carried out using PBMCs. The CDR3 DNA sequence: TGTGCCAGCAGTTTGCAGGGAAAGTGGCGGACCCAGCATTTT. Translating it yields CASSLQGKWRTQHF. Full variable domain (remainder filled in from reference TRBV28 and TRBJ1-5): DVKVTQSSRYLVKRTGEKVFLECVQDMDHENMFWYRQDPGLGLRLIYFSYDVKMKEKGDIPEGYSVSREKKERFSLILESASTNQTSMYLCASSLQGKWRTQHFGDGTRLSIL.